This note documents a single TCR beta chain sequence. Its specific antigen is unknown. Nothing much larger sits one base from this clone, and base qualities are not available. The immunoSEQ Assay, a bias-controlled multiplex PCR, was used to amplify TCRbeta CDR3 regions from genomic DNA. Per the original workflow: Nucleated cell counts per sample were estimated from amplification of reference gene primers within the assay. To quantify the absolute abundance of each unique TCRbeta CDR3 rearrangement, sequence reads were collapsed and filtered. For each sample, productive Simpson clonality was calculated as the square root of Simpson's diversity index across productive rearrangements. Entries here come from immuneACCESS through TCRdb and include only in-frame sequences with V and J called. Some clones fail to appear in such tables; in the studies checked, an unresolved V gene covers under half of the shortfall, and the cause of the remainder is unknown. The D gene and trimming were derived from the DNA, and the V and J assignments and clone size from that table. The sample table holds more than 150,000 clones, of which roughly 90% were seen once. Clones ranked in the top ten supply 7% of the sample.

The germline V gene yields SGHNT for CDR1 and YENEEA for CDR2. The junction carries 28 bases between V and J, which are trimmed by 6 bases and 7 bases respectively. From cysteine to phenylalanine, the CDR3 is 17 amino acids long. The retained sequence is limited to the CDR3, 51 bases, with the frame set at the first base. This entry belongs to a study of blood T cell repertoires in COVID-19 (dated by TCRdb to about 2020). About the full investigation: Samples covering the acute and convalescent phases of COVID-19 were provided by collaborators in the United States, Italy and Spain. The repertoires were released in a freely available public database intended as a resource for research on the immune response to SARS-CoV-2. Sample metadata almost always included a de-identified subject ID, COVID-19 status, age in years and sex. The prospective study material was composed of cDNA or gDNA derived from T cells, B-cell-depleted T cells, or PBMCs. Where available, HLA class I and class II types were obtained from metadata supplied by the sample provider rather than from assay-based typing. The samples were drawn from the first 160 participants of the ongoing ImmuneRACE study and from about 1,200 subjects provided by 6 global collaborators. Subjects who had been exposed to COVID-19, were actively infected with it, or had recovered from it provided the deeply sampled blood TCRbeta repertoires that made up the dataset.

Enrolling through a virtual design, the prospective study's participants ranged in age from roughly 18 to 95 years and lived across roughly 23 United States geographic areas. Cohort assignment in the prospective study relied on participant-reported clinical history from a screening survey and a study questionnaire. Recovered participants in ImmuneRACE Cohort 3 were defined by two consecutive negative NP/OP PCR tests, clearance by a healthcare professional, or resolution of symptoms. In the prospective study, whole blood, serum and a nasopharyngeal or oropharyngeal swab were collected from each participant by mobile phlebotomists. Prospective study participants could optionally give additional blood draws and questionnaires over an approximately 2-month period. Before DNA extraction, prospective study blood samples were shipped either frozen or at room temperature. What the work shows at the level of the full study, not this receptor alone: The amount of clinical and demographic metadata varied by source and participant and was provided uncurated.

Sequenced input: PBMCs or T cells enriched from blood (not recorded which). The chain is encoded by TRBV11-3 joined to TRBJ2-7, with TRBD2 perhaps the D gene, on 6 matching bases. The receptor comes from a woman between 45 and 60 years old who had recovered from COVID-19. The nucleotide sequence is TGTGCCAGCAGGCCTACGAAGGGACTCCACGGACTTTCGGAGCAGTACTTC. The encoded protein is CASRPTKGLHGLSEQYF.